In its sample, the clone carrying this T cell receptor (beta chain) was seen many times. Treatment noted: PENTA 11 planned treatment interruption arm or continuous ART arm. Naive CD4+ CD45RA+ CD45RO- T cells were sorted from thawed PBMCs. RNA-based 3' RACE libraries used unique molecular identifiers. TCRdb itself ran the 3' RACE reads through MiXCR, one entry per CDR3 protein. The data contain about 89,000 distinct CDR3 sequences, approximately 6.9% of them singletons. The sample originates from a study of HIV-infected children after antiretroviral therapy interruption. Whole-study context: EBV and CMV exposure was recorded in most children.

The V end was cut by 5 bases, the J end by 0 bases, with 17 bases between. The CDR3 runs 16 residues. The chain joins TRBV12-3 or TRBV12-4 to TRBJ2-7, with D perhaps matching TRBD2 (5 bases). This clonotype was sampled from a pool of human donors with HIV. Sequences were derived from CD45RA+ CD4+ T cells from PBMCs, pooled from several time points, sampled from a donor given antiretroviral therapy, either interrupted or continuous. Subset described: naive CD4+ CD45RA+ CD45RO- T cells. This CDR3 is CASSHLGLRVSYEQYF. In nucleotides, the CDR3 is TGTGCCAGCAGTCACCTAGGTCTGCGGGTCTCCTACGAGCAGTACTTC.